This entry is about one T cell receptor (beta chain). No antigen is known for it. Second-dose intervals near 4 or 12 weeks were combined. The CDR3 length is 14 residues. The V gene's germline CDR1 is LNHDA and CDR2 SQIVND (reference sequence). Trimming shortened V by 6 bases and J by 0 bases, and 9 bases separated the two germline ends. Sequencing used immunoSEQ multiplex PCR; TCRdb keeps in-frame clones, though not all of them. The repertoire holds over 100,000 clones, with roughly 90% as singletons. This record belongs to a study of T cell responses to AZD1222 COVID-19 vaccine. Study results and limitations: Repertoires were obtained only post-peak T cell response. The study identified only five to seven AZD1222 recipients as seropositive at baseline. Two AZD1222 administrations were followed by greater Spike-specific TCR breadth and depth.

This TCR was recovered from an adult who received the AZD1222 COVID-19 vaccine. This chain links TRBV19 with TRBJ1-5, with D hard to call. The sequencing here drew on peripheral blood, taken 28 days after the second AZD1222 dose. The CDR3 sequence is CASSRWDSNQPQHF. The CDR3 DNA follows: TGTGCCAGTAGCCGGTGGGATAGCAATCAGCCCCAGCATTTT.